The present TCR beta chain was sequenced within a study of T-cell memory formation after mild COVID-19. For the study at large: TCR clusters showed largely donor specificity. Findings and limits, study-wide: Pre-infection memory showed some responding clones, and this suggested that cross-reactive memory joined. Largely, contracting CD4+ clones fell within CM and EM, and contracting CD8+ clones within EMRA. CD4/CD8 balance characterized clones contracting day 15 to 85, and CD4+ skew characterized later expanders.

TCRdb used MiXCR to reprocess the 5' RACE reads, holding one entry per CDR3 protein. The table lists roughly 380,000 distinct CDR3 sequences, around 30% of them singletons. This clonotype was observed many times. Its cognate antigen is unknown. Trimming left V 3 bases short and J 11 bases short, with 14 bases between. Per the germline V gene, CDR1 is ENHRY and CDR2 is SYGVKD. CDR3 length: 13 amino acids. The J gene is TRBJ1-5, the V gene TRBV10-3; tentative D call: TRBD1 (6 bases). This TCR came from an adult woman who had mild COVID-19 (a few samples of this study predate the infection). Cell type and time point are not known. Sequencing was performed on PBMCs or a T cell subset sorted from them (not recorded which). The CDR3 nucleotides read TGTGCCATCAGTGAATACAGGGAAGGGGCCCAGCATTTT. The encoded protein is CAISEYREGAQHF.